The rows below give T cell receptor beta chains drawn from one sample of a study of T cell repertoires in cytomegalovirus infection. TCRdb fed the reads into MiXCR, producing one record per CDR3 protein. Of under 800,000 distinct CDR3 sequences detected, more than 20% appear once; the ten largest clones hold under 8.5%. The sequencing input was CD8+ T cells from PBMCs. These receptors originate from a human donor in good health (CMV status not recorded). Some clones in this sample may be carry-over from other donors' samples. Each CDR3 is given with its conserved first and last residue. Fields, in order: clone size, D gene, V gene, J gene, CDR3 protein, CDR3 DNA. D genes are given only for firm matches. Size tells how often a clone was seen (once, few, many) or the class of an expanded clone, and some rows leave it out.

>NA|NA|TRBV2|TRBJ1-2
CATDTRAGYTF
TGTGCCACCGACACACGGGCCGGCTACACCTTC
>NA|TRBD1|TRBV13|TRBJ2-1
CASSTKGAGLYNEQFF
TGTGCCAGCAGCACAAAGGGGGCTGGCCTTTACAATGAGCAGTTCTTC
>NA|NA|TRBV14|TRBJ1-1
CASSGGVGEAFF
TGTGCCAGCAGCGGGGGAGTAGGTGAAGCTTTCTTT
>NA|TRBD1|TRBV28|TRBJ2-3
CASSSDRASTDTQYF
TGTGCCAGCAGCTCAGACAGGGCTAGCACAGATACGCAGTATTTT
>NA|NA|TRBV5-1|TRBJ2-7
CASSLGGLTREQYF
TGCGCCAGCAGCTTGGGAGGCCTCACGCGGGAGCAGTACTTC
>few|TRBD2|TRBV7-9|TRBJ2-1
CASSLSGGHHNEQFF
TGTGCCAGCAGTCTTAGCGGGGGCCATCACAATGAGCAGTTCTTC
>NA|NA|TRBV28|TRBJ1-5
CASSLEKAGTPNQPQHF
TGTGCCAGCAGTTTGGAGAAAGCGGGGACCCCCAATCAGCCCCAGCATTTT
>medium-sized|TRBD2|TRBV28|TRBJ2-1
CASSALAGGNNEQFF
TGTGCCAGCAGTGCGCTAGCGGGGGGGAATAATGAGCAGTTCTTC
>NA|NA|TRBV20-1|TRBJ1-1
CSAKQGNTEAFF
TGCAGTGCGAAACAGGGAAACACTGAAGCTTTCTTT
>few|NA|TRBV20-1|TRBJ1-1
CSARGRGELRAFF
TGCAGTGCTAGAGGCAGGGGAGAGCTTCGAGCTTTCTTT
>few|NA|TRBV20-1|TRBJ2-4
CSARGDRYIQYF
TGCAGTGCTAGAGGCGACAGGTACATTCAGTACTTC
>NA|TRBD1|TRBV3-1|TRBJ1-1
CASSQELGQANTEAFF
TGTGCCAGCAGCCAAGAATTGGGACAGGCGAACACTGAAGCTTTCTTT
>many|NA|TRBV7-9|TRBJ2-5
CASRLGAETQYF
TGTGCCAGCAGGCTGGGGGCGGAGACCCAGTACTTC
>many|TRBD1|TRBV14|TRBJ1-1
CASSLTRGLGTEAFF
TGTGCCAGCAGCCTTACGAGGGGGCTCGGCACTGAAGCTTTCTTT
>few|NA|TRBV7-9|TRBJ2-3
CASSGKEGGTTQYF
TGTGCCAGCAGCGGTAAAGAGGGGGGGACTACGCAGTATTTT
>many|TRBD1|TRBV7-6|TRBJ2-2
CASSLRQGNTGELFF
TGTGCCAGCAGCTTAAGACAGGGGAACACCGGGGAGCTGTTTTTT
>many|NA|TRBV11-2|TRBJ2-1
CASSSQGRDGGASSYNEQFF
TGTGCCAGCAGTTCACAGGGGAGGGACGGGGGGGCTAGCTCCTACAATGAGCAGTTCTTC
>few|NA|TRBV6-1|TRBJ1-2
CASSEPSLGSYYGYTF
TGTGCCAGCAGTGAACCTAGCCTGGGGTCCTACTATGGCTACACCTTC
>NA|TRBD1|TRBV20-1|TRBJ2-1
CSATAPGQGNNEQFF
TGCAGTGCTACCGCCCCGGGACAGGGGAACAATGAGCAGTTCTTC
>many|NA|TRBV7-2|TRBJ2-3
CASSSGVDTQYF
TGTGCCAGCAGCTCAGGGGTAGATACGCAGTATTTT
>many|TRBD1|TRBV7-2|TRBJ2-5
CASSKGGADRGHQETQYF
TGTGCCAGCAGCAAAGGGGGCGCGGACAGGGGGCACCAAGAGACCCAGTACTTC
>few|TRBD1|TRBV19|TRBJ1-1
CASSYGTGGAPTEAFF
TGTGCCAGTAGTTACGGGACAGGGGGCGCGCCCACTGAAGCTTTCTTT
>many|TRBD2|TRBV15|TRBJ2-7
CATSRLAGGNHYEQYF
TGTGCCACCAGCAGACTAGCGGGGGGAAACCACTACGAGCAGTACTTC
>NA|NA|TRBV6-1|TRBJ2-5
CASKPGHQETQYF
TGTGCCAGCAAGCCCGGTCATCAAGAGACCCAGTACTTC
>NA|NA|TRBV4-3|TRBJ2-2
CASSEKEGLLGELFF
TGCGCCAGCAGCGAAAAAGAGGGTCTCCTCGGGGAGCTGTTTTTT
>few|NA|TRBV6-2/TRBV6-3|TRBJ1-2
CASSYSFSAEDGYTF
TGTGCCAGCAGTTACTCGTTTTCGGCAGAGGATGGCTACACCTTC
>few|NA|TRBV28|TRBJ2-2
CASSWDTLNTGELFF
TGTGCCAGCAGTTGGGACACCTTGAACACCGGGGAGCTGTTTTTT
>NA|NA|TRBV24-1|TRBJ2-2
CATSDFVAGDGELFF
TGTGCCACCAGTGATTTCGTCGCAGGGGACGGGGAGCTGTTTTTT